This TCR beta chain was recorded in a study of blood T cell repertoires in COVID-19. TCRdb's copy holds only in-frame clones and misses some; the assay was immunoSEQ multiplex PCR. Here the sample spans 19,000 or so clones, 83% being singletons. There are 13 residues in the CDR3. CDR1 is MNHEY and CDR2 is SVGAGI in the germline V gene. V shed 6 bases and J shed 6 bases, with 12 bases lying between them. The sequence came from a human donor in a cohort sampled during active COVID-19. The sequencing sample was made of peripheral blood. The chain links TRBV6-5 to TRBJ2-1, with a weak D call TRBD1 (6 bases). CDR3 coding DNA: TGTGCCAGCAGAGGACAGCAATCCAATGAGCAGTTCTTC. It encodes CASRGQQSNEQFF.